These 13 T cell receptor beta chains originate from one sample sequenced in a study of cytomegalovirus exposure and HLA in healthy donors. The PCR contained 60 Vbeta and 13 Jbeta primers. Sequencing used immunoSEQ multiplex PCR; TCRdb keeps in-frame clones, though not all of them. Here the sample spans under 150,000 clones, approximately 9% being singletons. Sequenced material: PBMCs. These receptors originate from a male donor in good health and CMV-seronegative.

V usage is TRBV29-1 and J usage is TRBJ1-2; TRBD1 is a possible D gene (6 bases). V was shortened by 4 bases and J by 8 bases, with 14 bases between the two germline ends. The germline CDR1 and CDR2 sequences are SQVTM and ANQGSEA. CDR3 length: 12 residues. CDR3 loop: CSVGTGTAGYTF. CDR3 nucleotides: TGCAGCGTTGGCACAGGGACCGCCGGCTACACCTTC.

The chain joins TRBV28 to TRBJ2-3; 12 bases match TRBD2. There are 16 residues in the CDR3. From germline, CDR1 is MDHEN and CDR2 SYDVKM. Losses at the gene ends were 6 bases for V and 1 base for J; bases not matched to a gene: 5. The CDR3 region is CASSRLAGVRTDTQYF. The DNA for the CDR3 is TGTGCCAGCAGCCGACTAGCGGGGGTTCGCACAGATACGCAGTATTTT.

This clone was counted between two and nine times. The chain carries TRBV5-8 and TRBJ2-1, with a weak D call TRBD2 (6 bases). CDR3 length: 14 amino acids. The ends were cut back, 6 bases at V and 5 bases at J, with 15 bases in the middle. Looked up from germline, CDR1 is SGHTS and CDR2 is YDEGEE. CDR3 loop: CASIGEDRHNEQFF. In DNA form, the CDR3 reads TGTGCCAGCATCGGGGAGGATCGACACAATGAGCAGTTCTTC.

Concerning this clone itself: The sample carries other DNA sequences with the same CDR3. The chain has TRBV4-2 and TRBJ2-3; the D gene is possibly TRBD2 (6 bases). The CDR3 is 15 amino acids. CDR1 and CDR2 (germline): LGHNA, YNFKEQ. The V end lost 4 bases, the J end lost 3 bases, and 14 bases lay between the germline ends. The CDR3 region is CASSLGLAGTDTQYF. CDR3 DNA: TGTGCCAGCAGCCTGGGACTGGCGGGAACAGATACGCAGTATTTT.

This chain links TRBV2 with TRBJ2-3, with unresolved D. The CDR3 consists of 15 residues. V dropped 5 bases and J dropped 2 bases, with 14 bases sitting between them. Germline lookup yields CDR1 SNHLY and CDR2 FYNNEI. CDR3 DNA sequence: TGTGCCAGCAGTTTGTGGCAGGCACACACAGATACGCAGTATTTT. This sequence encodes CASSLWQAHTDTQYF.

This clone was counted a few times. This chain uses TRBV28 with TRBJ2-7, with 9 bases matching TRBD1. The CDR3 consists of 19 residues. J lost 1 base, V lost 6 bases, and 19 bases had no gene match. Germline V gene sequence: CDR1 MDHEN, CDR2 SYDVKM. In nucleotides, the CDR3 is TGTGCCAGCAGGGTACTCGGGACAGGGTATCCATCCGCGTCCTACGAGCAGTACTTC. Protein product: CASRVLGTGYPSASYEQYF.

The rearrangement joins TRBV7-9 to TRBJ2-3, with 9 nucleotides matching TRBD2. This CDR3 contains 15 residues. The J segment lost 4 bases and the V segment lost 5 bases, leaving 7 bases of the junction unmatched. From germline, CDR1 is SEHNR and CDR2 FQNEAQ (reference sequence). The CDR3 spells CASSPSGTTPDTQYF. In DNA form, the CDR3 reads TGTGCCAGCAGCCCTAGCGGGACAACCCCAGATACGCAGTATTTT.

The chain joins TRBV28 to TRBJ1-5; 9 nucleotides match TRBD1. The CDR3 is made up of 14 amino acids. The germline V gene has CDR1 MDHEN and CDR2 SYDVKM. Germline trimming cut 7 bases from V and 5 bases from J; bases unmatched to any gene: 6. CDR3 amino acids: CASITGGPHQPQHF. The CDR3 DNA sequence: TGTGCCAGCATTACAGGGGGCCCTCATCAGCCCCAGCATTTT.

V gene TRBV14 combines with J gene TRBJ2-7; TRBD1 matches 8 bases. V was clipped by 4 bases and J by 9 bases; unmatched bases: 5. The CDR3 runs 12 residues. CDR1 is SGHDN, CDR2 FVKESK, per germline. The CDR3, as DNA: TGTGCCAGCAGCCTTACAGGGGGGAGGCAGTACTTC. Encoded protein: CASSLTGGRQYF.

In its sample, this clone was seen a few times. The J gene is TRBJ1-5, the V gene TRBV19, with no clear D. Trimming took off 1 base at V and 0 bases at J, with 7 bases between the two ends. Germline loops: CDR1 LNHDA, CDR2 SQIVND (reference sequence). The CDR3 covers 15 residues. The chain's CDR3 is CASSIVPVSNQPQHF. DNA of the CDR3: TGTGCCAGTAGTATAGTTCCGGTTAGCAATCAGCCCCAGCATTTT.

The V gene is TRBV9, the J gene TRBJ2-7, with 9 bases lining up with TRBD2. From germline, CDR1 is SGDLS and CDR2 YYNGEE. The CDR3 loop spans 18 amino acids. Unmatched junction bases numbered 15, after V lost 2 bases and J lost 3 bases. The CDR3 sequence: CASSVSELAGGGHYEQYF. DNA for the CDR3: TGTGCCAGCAGCGTGTCGGAACTAGCGGGTGGAGGGCACTACGAGCAGTACTTC.

The chain recombines TRBV7-2 with TRBJ2-5; possibly TRBD2 for D (6 bases). Trimming pared 5 bases from V and 5 bases from J, leaving 12 bases between. The CDR3 runs 13 residues. Germline assignment: CDR1 SGHTA and CDR2 FQGNSA. The CDR3: CASSLRLVETQYF. The DNA of the CDR3 is TGTGCCAGCAGCCTGAGACTAGTCGAGACCCAGTACTTC.

The sample holds a few counts of this clone. The chain couples TRBV30 to TRBJ2-1; a possible D gene is TRBD2 (5 bases). Trimming took off 6 bases at V and 0 bases at J, with 12 bases between the two ends. Looked up from germline, CDR1 is GTSNPN and CDR2 is SVGIG (reference sequence). The CDR3 spans 14 residues. The CDR3 DNA reads as TGTGCCTGTAACGGGGTGAGCTCCTACAATGAGCAGTTCTTC. It translates to CACNGVSSYNEQFF.